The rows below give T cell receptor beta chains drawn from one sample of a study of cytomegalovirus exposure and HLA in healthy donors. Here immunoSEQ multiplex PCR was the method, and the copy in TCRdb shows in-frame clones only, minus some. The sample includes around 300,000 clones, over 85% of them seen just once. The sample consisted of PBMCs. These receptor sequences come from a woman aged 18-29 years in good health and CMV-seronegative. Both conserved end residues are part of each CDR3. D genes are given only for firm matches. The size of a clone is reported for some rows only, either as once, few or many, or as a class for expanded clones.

cdr3_nt: TGTGCCAGCAGCTTATATTCAGAAAATCAGCCCCAGCATTTT; cdr3_aa: CASSLYSENQPQHF; v_call: TRBV5-6; j_call: TRBJ1-5; clone_size: few; d_call: -
cdr3_nt: TGTGCCAGCAGCTCCCCAGGGGGTGGGTCACCCCTCCACTTT; cdr3_aa: CASSSPGGGSPLHF; v_call: TRBV5-5; j_call: TRBJ1-6; clone_size: -; d_call: TRBD1
cdr3_nt: TGTGCCAGCAGCAAAAATAGGAGCCCGAGGGTCTGTCAGCCCCAGCATTTT; cdr3_aa: CASSKNRSPRVCQPQHF; v_call: TRBV21-1; j_call: TRBJ1-5; clone_size: once; d_call: -
cdr3_nt: TGCGCCAGCAGCTCGGACAGGGGGCCGAACACTGAAGCTTTCTTT; cdr3_aa: CASSSDRGPNTEAFF; v_call: TRBV5-1; j_call: TRBJ1-1; clone_size: -; d_call: TRBD1
cdr3_nt: TGTGCCAGCAGTGAACTATTACAGGGGGCGTTTTCGGATGAGCAGTTCTTC; cdr3_aa: CASSELLQGAFSDEQFF; v_call: TRBV25-1; j_call: TRBJ2-1; clone_size: -; d_call: TRBD1
cdr3_nt: TGTGCCTGGAGCGTCACAGGGTCCGAAGCTTTCTTT; cdr3_aa: CAWSVTGSEAFF; v_call: TRBV30; j_call: TRBJ1-1; clone_size: -; d_call: -
cdr3_nt: TGCGCCAGCAGCCAAGTTGGGGCACCCCTAAACACCATATATTTT; cdr3_aa: CASSQVGAPLNTIYF; v_call: TRBV4-1; j_call: TRBJ1-3; clone_size: few; d_call: -
cdr3_nt: TGTGCCAGCAGTGAATATCGATTAGCGGGGGTATACGAGCAGTACTTC; cdr3_aa: CASSEYRLAGVYEQYF; v_call: TRBV25-1; j_call: TRBJ2-7; clone_size: once; d_call: TRBD2
cdr3_nt: TGTGCCAGCTCACCAGTCCAGGGGCCCCCTAATTCACCCCTCCACTTT; cdr3_aa: CASSPVQGPPNSPLHF; v_call: TRBV18; j_call: TRBJ1-6; clone_size: -; d_call: -
cdr3_nt: TGTGCCAGCAGTACCCGGACAGGGGCGCTTGAAAAACTGTTTTTT; cdr3_aa: CASSTRTGALEKLFF; v_call: TRBV27; j_call: TRBJ1-4; clone_size: -; d_call: TRBD1